This entry lists 30 T cell receptor beta chains sequenced from one sample in a study of lymphopenia after photon versus proton radiotherapy. Data came from immunoSEQ multiplex PCR; TCRdb stores just in-frame clones and leaves some out. The profile covers tens of thousands of clones, with about 86% appearing a single time and 10% taken by the ten largest. Sequences were derived from peripheral blood, sampled from a patient treated with proton-based radiotherapy. These TCRs come from a woman aged 70-85 years with pancreatic cancer. Some clones in this sample may be carry-over from other donors' samples.

Only one count was recorded for this clone. This sequence joins TRBV7-9 and TRBJ1-5, with D possibly TRBD1 on 6 matching bases. Trimming shortened V by 5 bases and J by 0 bases, and 11 bases separated the two germline ends. The V gene's germline CDR1 is SEHNR and CDR2 FQNEAQ (reference sequence). CDR3 length: 15 amino acids. CDR3 loop: CASSSQGRSNQPQHF. The CDR3 bases are TGTGCCAGCAGCAGTCAGGGGCGTAGCAATCAGCCCCAGCATTTT.

The chain has TRBV10-1 and TRBJ2-7; the match to TRBD2 covers 13 bases. This CDR3 has 16 residues. CDR1 is WNHNN, CDR2 SYGVQD, per germline (reference sequence). V was pared by 7 bases and J by 3 bases, with 9 bases of the junction left unmatched. DNA for the CDR3: TGCGCCAGCACCGGACTAGCGGGAGAAATGGACTACGAGCAGTACTTC. This sequence encodes CASTGLAGEMDYEQYF.

This sequence joins TRBV28 and TRBJ1-2, with D maybe TRBD1 (6 bases). V was shortened by 7 bases and J by 0 bases, with 21 bases between the two germline ends. Germline CDR1 and CDR2: MDHEN and SYDVKM. CDR3 length: 17 amino acids. The CDR3 loop reads CASIGIGGTPTNYGYTF. The CDR3 DNA reads TGTGCCAGCATAGGGATTGGCGGGACACCTACTAACTATGGCTACACCTTC.

The chain carries TRBV29-1 and TRBJ2-7; TRBD2 agrees at 10 bases. Looked up from germline, CDR1 is SQVTM and CDR2 is ANQGSEA. The CDR3 is made up of 14 amino acids. V gave up 2 bases and J gave up 7 bases; unmatched junction bases: 8. This CDR3 is CSVEKREGLREQYF. For the CDR3, the DNA is TGCAGCGTTGAAAAGCGGGAGGGCCTTCGGGAGCAGTACTTC.

The chain links TRBV30 to TRBJ2-2; D unresolved. The CDR3 length is 11 residues. Germline V lookup: CDR1 GTSNPN, CDR2 SVGIG (reference sequence). Trimming took 3 bases from V and 6 from J, leaving 5 bases between them. DNA for the CDR3: TGTGCCTGGAGCCTCTCCGGGGAGCTGTTTTTT. The encoded protein is CAWSLSGELFF.

This chain connects TRBV6-1 to TRBJ1-3; TRBD1 agrees at 9 bases. Trimming cost V 6 bases and J 4 bases; bases outside gene matches: 7. CDR1 is MNHNS and CDR2 is SASEGT in the germline V gene. CDR3 length: 15 residues. The CDR3 is CASRDGQGKGNTIYF. In DNA, the CDR3 is TGTGCCAGCAGGGACGGACAGGGGAAGGGAAACACCATATATTTT.

The rearrangement links TRBV28 to TRBJ2-1; 11 nucleotides match TRBD2. The CDR3 covers 20 residues. In germline, CDR1 is MDHEN, CDR2 SYDVKM. Trimming took 3 bases from V and 0 from J; bases not matched to a gene: 13. The CDR3 DNA reads TGTGCCAGCAGTTTTCCCCCGTGGACTAGCGGGTGGGGCTCCTACAATGAGCAGTTCTTC. This translates into CASSFPPWTSGWGSYNEQFF.

The chain couples TRBV19 to TRBJ1-1; no clear D. V lost 5 bases, J lost 0 bases, and 7 bases lay in between. Looked up from germline, CDR1 is LNHDA and CDR2 is SQIVND (reference sequence). The CDR3 spans 13 residues. This CDR3 is CASSSSVNTEAFF. The CDR3 coding sequence is TGTGCCAGTAGTTCATCGGTGAACACTGAAGCTTTCTTT.

The CDR3 loop is CASSSRTNGYTF. The CDR3 DNA reads as TGTGCCAGTAGTTCCCGGACAAACGGCTACACCTTC. The chain employs TRBV19 and TRBJ1-2, with D maybe TRBD1 (5 bases). Trimming cost V 5 bases and J 8 bases, with 12 bases left between them. The germline V gene has CDR1 LNHDA and CDR2 SQIVND (reference sequence). There are 12 residues in the CDR3.

This clone was recorded once. A much larger clone is a single base away; this may be a read error. Other DNA sequences of this sample code for an identical CDR3. The genes are TRBV4-3 and TRBJ2-1; 9 nucleotides match TRBD1. Per germline, CDR1 LGHNA and CDR2 YSLEER. The ends lost 0 bases at V and 10 bases at J; junction bases unmatched: 22. The CDR3 is 20 amino acids. CDR3 in amino acids: CASSQDQDRGVGGRIGEQFF. The CDR3 DNA reads as TGCGCCAGCAGCCAAGATCAGGACAGGGGAGTTGGTGGAAGGATCGGGGAGCAGTTCTTC.

The chain is built from TRBV7-9 and TRBJ2-5; the match to TRBD2 covers 11 bases. The CDR3 is 14 residues long. The V gene's germline CDR1 is SEHNR and CDR2 FQNEAQ (reference sequence). Germline trimming cut 5 bases from V and 3 bases from J; bases unmatched to any gene: 2. CDR3 amino acids: CASSMGLAEETQYF. For the CDR3, the DNA is TGTGCCAGCAGCATGGGACTAGCGGAAGAGACCCAGTACTTC.

The genes are TRBV11-3 and TRBJ1-4; D is unresolved. Trimming removed 7 bases from V and 7 bases from J, with 13 bases in between. The length of the CDR3 is 13 residues. Germline lookup yields CDR1 SGHNT and CDR2 YENEEA. The CDR3 DNA is TGTGCCAGCACTGGCGACAAGACTGAAAAACTGTTTTTT. This gives the protein CASTGDKTEKLFF.

The chain carries TRBV30 and TRBJ1-1; 12 bases align to TRBD1. The junction had 6 bases not matched to a gene; V was cut back by 8 bases and J by 5 bases. The germline CDR1 and CDR2 sequences are GTSNPN and SVGIG (reference sequence). The CDR3 length is 13 residues. CDR3 in DNA: TGTGCCAGGGACAGGGGGCGAGGGACTGAAGCTTTCTTT. Protein: CARDRGRGTEAFF. Full variable domain (rest looked up from reference TRBV30 and TRBJ1-1): SQTIHQWPATLVQPVGSPLSLECTVEGTSNPNLYWYRQAAGRGLQLLFYSVGIGQISSEVPQNLSASRPQDRQFILSSKKLLLSDSGFYLCARDRGRGTEAFFGQGTRLTVV.

This clone was found once. The gene calls are TRBV5-6 and TRBJ2-3; 10 bases map to TRBD2. The germline V gene has CDR1 SGHDT and CDR2 YYEEEE. The ends lost 3 bases at V and 2 bases at J; junction bases unmatched: 6. The CDR3 covers 16 residues. The CDR3 is CASSSLLAGYTDTQYF. CDR3 DNA: TGTGCCAGCAGCTCCCTACTAGCGGGATACACAGATACGCAGTATTTT.

This chain uses TRBV30 with TRBJ1-6; 10 bases are shared with TRBD1. The germline V gene has CDR1 GTSNPN and CDR2 SVGIG (reference sequence). The CDR3 has 15 residues. Trimming removed 3 bases from V and 8 bases from J; junction bases left unmatched: 7. The CDR3 DNA is TGTGCCTGGAGGGGACAGGGGTTATATGATTCACCCCTCCACTTT. It translates to CAWRGQGLYDSPLHF.

The V gene is TRBV19, the J gene TRBJ1-1; D gene ambiguous. The CDR3 length is 14 residues. V was shortened by 5 bases and J by 1 base, with 11 bases between the two germline ends. CDR1 is LNHDA, CDR2 SQIVND, per germline (reference sequence). CDR3 coding DNA: TGTGCCAGTAGTCTTCTGGCAAGGAACACTGAAGCTTTCTTT. Residues: CASSLLARNTEAFF.

The V and J genes are TRBV28 and TRBJ2-3; TRBD2 matches 9 bases. The CDR3 consists of 16 residues. Losses at the gene ends were 4 bases for V and 2 bases for J; bases not matched to a gene: 7. Germline loops: CDR1 MDHEN, CDR2 SYDVKM. Here the CDR3 DNA reads TGTGCCAGCAGTTCTCGCCTAGCGGGGCTCACAGATACGCAGTATTTT. It encodes CASSSRLAGLTDTQYF.

CDR3 nucleotide sequence: TGTGCCAGCAGCTTACCCGGGAATGAGCAGTTCTTC. Translating gives CASSLPGNEQFF. The chain uses TRBV13 and TRBJ2-1; no reliable D call. Germline CDR1 PRHDT, CDR2 FYEKMQ (reference sequence). Trimming removed 2 bases at V and 7 bases at J, with 6 bases between. The CDR3 sequence is 12 residues long.

The rearrangement joins TRBV27 to TRBJ1-2; no firm D call. V dropped 2 bases and J dropped 7 bases, with 14 bases sitting between them. Germline V CDR1 and CDR2: MNHEY, SMNVEV (reference sequence). The CDR3 sequence is 14 residues long. The CDR3 sequence is CASSLTGLVRGYTF. CDR3 nucleotide sequence: TGTGCCAGCAGTTTAACGGGGTTGGTTCGTGGCTACACCTTC.

The CDR3 reads CASTDKNTGELFF. The CDR3 nucleotides read TGTGCCAGCACTGACAAGAACACCGGGGAGCTGTTTTTT. The chain has TRBV9 and TRBJ2-2; D call uncertain. Trimming removed 6 bases at V and 1 base at J, with 7 bases between. Germline CDR1 and CDR2: SGDLS and YYNGEE. The CDR3 extends over 13 amino acids.

The chain has TRBV6-1 and TRBJ2-1; weak D call: TRBD1 (5 bases). The CDR3 is made up of 14 amino acids. Germline V gene sequence: CDR1 MNHNS, CDR2 SASEGT. Trimming left V 7 bases short and J 6 bases short, with 16 bases between. The CDR3 DNA follows: TGTGCCAGCAACGAAGGGGCAGGGTTCAATGAGCAGTTCTTC. Protein sequence: CASNEGAGFNEQFF.

The chain couples TRBV29-1 to TRBJ1-1; 7 nucleotides line up with TRBD1. Per germline, CDR1 SQVTM and CDR2 ANQGSEA. V lost 6 bases to trimming and J lost 1 base; unmatched junction nucleotides: 5. The CDR3 has 13 amino acids. Here the CDR3 reads CSVRQGGNTEAFF. CDR3 DNA sequence: TGCAGCGTGCGACAGGGAGGGAACACTGAAGCTTTCTTT.

In this sample, this clone turned up a few times. The rearrangement links TRBV5-5 to TRBJ2-3, with 8 nucleotides matching TRBD2. CDR3 length: 17 amino acids. Losses at the gene ends were 2 bases for V and 0 bases for J; bases not matched to a gene: 8. Germline assignment: CDR1 SGHKS and CDR2 YYEKEE (reference sequence). DNA for the CDR3: TGTGCCAGCAGCTTCTATTTAGCGGGGCCTAGCACAGATACGCAGTATTTT. Its translation: CASSFYLAGPSTDTQYF.

The gene calls are TRBV6-1 and TRBJ2-2, with unresolved D. CDR3 length: 16 residues. V was trimmed by 0 bases and J by 1 base, leaving 9 bases between them. Germline values: CDR1 MNHNS, CDR2 SASEGT. The CDR3 sequence is CASSEAGTLNTGELFF. As DNA, the CDR3 is TGTGCCAGCAGTGAAGCGGGAACCCTGAACACCGGGGAGCTGTTTTTT.

The genes are TRBV5-4 and TRBJ2-2; D remains unclear. Germline V gene lookup returns CDR1 SGHNT and CDR2 YYREEE (reference sequence). The V gene lost 0 bases and the J gene lost 5 bases, with 8 bases spanning the gap. There are 14 residues in the CDR3. The CDR3 bases are TGTGCCAGCAGCTTGGAGCCCGTAACCGGGGAGCTGTTTTTT. Translating gives CASSLEPVTGELFF. The full variable domain, with the rest looked up from reference TRBV5-4 and TRBJ2-2, is ETGVTQSPTHLIKTRGQQVTLRCSSQSGHNTVSWYQQALGQGPQFIFQYYREEENGRGNFPPRFSGLQFPNYSSELNVNALELDDSALYLCASSLEPVTGELFFGEGSRLTVL.

V gene TRBV25-1 combines with J gene TRBJ2-3; 7 positions agree with TRBD2. The CDR3 is 17 residues long. V lost 4 bases and J lost 0; bases outside the gene matches: 10. Germline lookup yields CDR1 MGHDK and CDR2 SYGVNS. The CDR3 loop is CASSGREGSVSTDTQYF. DNA for the CDR3: TGTGCCAGCAGTGGTAGGGAGGGTTCAGTTAGCACAGATACGCAGTATTTT. Drawing the rest from reference TRBV25-1 and TRBJ2-3, the complete variable domain is EADIYQTPRYLVIGTGKKITLECSQTMGHDKMYWYQQDPGMELHLIHYSYGVNSTEKGDLSSESTVSRIRTEHFPLTLESARPSHTSQYLCASSGREGSVSTDTQYFGPGTRLTVL.

V and J are TRBV5-6 and TRBJ1-4, with D tentatively TRBD1 (6 bases). CDR1 and CDR2 from the germline V gene are SGHDT and YYEEEE. The CDR3 consists of 14 residues. V was trimmed by 1 base and J by 8 bases, leaving 12 bases between them. The CDR3, as DNA: TGTGCCAGCAGCTTGCCCTCCCAGGGGGAAAAACTGTTTTTT. Amino acids: CASSLPSQGEKLFF.

This sequence joins TRBV27 and TRBJ1-2, with TRBD1 matching 7 bases. The length of the CDR3 is 15 residues. Germline V CDR1 and CDR2: MNHEY, SMNVEV (reference sequence). V dropped 5 bases and J dropped 6; count of bases not matched to a gene: 12. The DNA for the CDR3 is TGTGCCAGCAGTCGGACAGGTGGGGGAAAACATGGCTACACCTTC. Its translation: CASSRTGGGKHGYTF.

Concerning this clone: Distinct nucleotide sequences in the sample also encode this CDR3. The rearrangement uses TRBV11-3 and TRBJ2-1; 8 bases line up with TRBD2. CDR3 length equals 14 residues. V lost 6 bases and J lost 5; bases outside the gene matches: 6. Germline V gene sequence: CDR1 SGHNT, CDR2 YENEEA. CDR3 DNA: TGTGCCAGCAGTCCAGGGACTAGAAACAATGAGCAGTTCTTC. Its translation is CASSPGTRNNEQFF. Complete variable domain (other parts from reference TRBV11-3 and TRBJ2-1): EAGVVQSPRYKIIEKKQPVAFWCNPISGHNTLYWYLQNLGQGPELLIRYENEEAVDDSQLPKDRFSAERLKGVDSTLKIQPAELGDSAVYLCASSPGTRNNEQFFGPGTRLTVL.

The chain employs TRBV28 and TRBJ1-1, with TRBD1 as a possible D gene (6 bases). The V gene lost 5 bases and the J gene lost 4 bases, with 14 bases spanning the gap. This CDR3 comprises 14 residues. Germline V gene sequence: CDR1 MDHEN, CDR2 SYDVKM. This CDR3 reads CASSIRGGVTEAFF. CDR3 nucleotide sequence: TGTGCCAGCAGTATTAGGGGGGGGGTCACTGAAGCTTTCTTT.